This T cell receptor beta chain was obtained from a study of T cell changes during pregnancy in multiple sclerosis. With 4 bases clipped from V and 3 bases from J, the junction kept 4 bases outside the gene matches. The CDR3 extends over 16 amino acids. CDR1 is SGDLS, CDR2 YYNGEE, per germline. Method: immunoSEQ multiplex PCR; TCRdb's copy keeps in-frame clones and lacks some. In the table there are roughly 48,000 clones, approximately 95% of which are singletons. V gene TRBV9 combines with J gene TRBJ1-4, with 12 bases matching TRBD1. This clonotype originated in a female donor with multiple sclerosis, enrolled in a pregnancy study. The specimen comprised CD8+ T cells from peripheral blood mononuclear cells, sampled in the first trimester of pregnancy. The CDR3 region has the DNA TGTGCCAGCAGCTCGGGACAGGGGGCGGCTAATGAAAAACTGTTTTTT. Encoded protein: CASSSGQGAANEKLFF.